The present T cell receptor beta chain was sequenced within a study of cytomegalovirus exposure and HLA in healthy donors. Study-level findings and limits: High sensitivity and specificity were reportedly achieved when the classifier diagnosed cytomegalovirus status.

Clones were sequenced by immunoSEQ multiplex PCR, and TCRdb holds only the in-frame ones, with some missing. In the table there are approximately 120,000 clones, 70% to 90% of which are singletons. The CDR3 runs 16 residues. V gave up 1 base and J gave up 4 bases, with 17 bases separating them. CDR1 SGHAT and CDR2 FQNNGV come from the germline V gene. Details on this clone: Its antigen remains unknown.

The TCR sequence derives from a woman aged 18-35 years in good health and CMV-seronegative. Sequencing was done on a sample of PBMCs. The V and J genes are TRBV11-2 and TRBJ2-7; D possibly corresponds to TRBD2 (8 bases). The CDR3 bases are TGTGCCAGCAGCTTAGTGCTTAGCGGGACAGCATACGAGCAGTACTTC. It is translated as CASSLVLSGTAYEQYF.